The present TCR beta chain was sequenced within a study of T cells in Graves' hyperthyroidism and ophthalmopathy. Findings and caveats of the study: Within blood appeared most thyroid clonotypes that had expanded above 0.001.

From RNA transcripts, TCR beta CDR3 regions were amplified. Carried out on the TCR CDR3, a first-round RT-PCR used the HTBI primer set. TCRdb independently ran MiXCR on the multiplex PCR reads; one entry per CDR3 protein. Here the sample spans around 350,000 distinct CDR3 sequences, over 10% being singletons. V was clipped by 5 bases and J by 5 bases, with 12 bases between them. Germline lookup yields CDR1 SGHTA and CDR2 FQGTGA. This CDR3 comprises 13 residues. It was considered stable Graves' hyperthyroidism when ophthalmopathy did not progress within 18 months. The table lists this clonotype with many counts. The antigen is undetermined.

The V call is TRBV7-3, the J call TRBJ2-5; D unresolved. Input material: blood. The source is a woman between 18 and 29 years old with Graves' hyperthyroidism. The CDR3 spells CASSGSPGETQYF. CDR3 DNA sequence: TGTGCCAGCAGCGGATCTCCCGGGGAGACCCAGTACTTC.